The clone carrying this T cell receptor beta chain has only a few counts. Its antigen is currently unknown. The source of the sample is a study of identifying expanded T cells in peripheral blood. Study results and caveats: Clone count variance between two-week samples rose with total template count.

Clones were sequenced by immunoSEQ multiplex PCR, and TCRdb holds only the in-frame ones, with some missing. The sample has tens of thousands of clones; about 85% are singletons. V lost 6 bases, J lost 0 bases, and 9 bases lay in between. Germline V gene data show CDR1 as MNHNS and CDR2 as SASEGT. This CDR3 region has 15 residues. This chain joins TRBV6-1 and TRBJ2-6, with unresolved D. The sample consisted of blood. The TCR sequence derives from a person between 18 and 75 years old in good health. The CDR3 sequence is CASRPTSSGANVLTF. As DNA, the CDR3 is TGTGCCAGCAGACCGACCAGCTCTGGGGCCAACGTCCTGACTTTC.